The 15 T cell receptor beta chains listed next were all sequenced from one sample in a study of T cells in Graves' hyperthyroidism and ophthalmopathy. Amplification of TCR beta CDR3 regions used RNA as the template. Researchers ran a first-round RT-PCR on the TCR CDR3 using the HTBI primer set. One entry per CDR3 protein, called by TCRdb with MiXCR from the multiplex PCR reads. The table shows 600,000 to 700,000 distinct CDR3 sequences, with roughly 14% occurring only once. The sequenced material came from blood. The receptor source for this set is a middle-aged woman with Graves' ophthalmopathy.

The chain employs TRBV6-1 and TRBJ1-6; D is ambiguous. V was clipped by 6 bases and J by 14 bases, with 20 bases between them. The CDR3 has 14 amino acids. Germline V CDR1 and CDR2: MNHNS, SASEGT. In DNA form, the CDR3 reads TGTGCCAGCAGAGCCCCGGGGTTCCCCATTGCCCTCCACTTT. Protein product: CASRAPGFPIALHF.

The table lists this clonotype with many counts. The rearrangement joins TRBV6-1 to TRBJ1-1, with D maybe TRBD1 (5 bases). There are 13 residues in the CDR3. The V end was cut by 7 bases, the J end by 5 bases, with 14 bases between. Per germline, CDR1 MNHNS and CDR2 SASEGT. The CDR3 nucleotides read TGTGCCAGCATAGCCCGGGGGAGGACTGAAGCTTTCTTT. Translated, it gives CASIARGRTEAFF.

This clonotype appeared many times. The rearrangement uses TRBV20-1 and TRBJ2-7, with D unclear. Trimming removed 0 bases from V and 2 bases from J, with 11 bases in between. The CDR3 covers 14 residues. Per germline, CDR1 DFQATT and CDR2 SNEGSKA (reference sequence). The CDR3 region is CSARDLGRTYEQYF. In DNA form, the CDR3 reads TGCAGTGCTAGAGATTTAGGCCGCACCTACGAGCAGTACTTC.

This clonotype came up a few times. The chain joins TRBV10-3 to TRBJ2-3; weak D call: TRBD1 (6 bases). The V gene's germline CDR1 is ENHRY and CDR2 SYGVKD. The V end lost 6 bases, the J end lost 2 bases, and 15 bases lay between the germline ends. The CDR3 has 15 amino acids. CDR3 in DNA: TGTGCCATCAGAGGGACACTCACCGCCACAGATACGCAGTATTTT. Translation: CAIRGTLTATDTQYF.

The chain uses TRBV3-1 and TRBJ2-5, with D possibly TRBD2 on 5 matching bases. The length of the CDR3 is 16 residues. Per the germline V gene, CDR1 is LGHDT and CDR2 is YNNKEL (reference sequence). Trimming removed 4 bases from V and 1 base from J, with 16 bases in between. The chain's CDR3 is CASSRVRGAAQETQYF. CDR3 coding DNA: TGTGCCAGCAGCCGCGTAAGAGGAGCGGCCCAAGAGACCCAGTACTTC.

Only a few counts were recorded for this clonotype. The chain has TRBV19 and TRBJ1-5; D unclear. Trimming stripped 4 bases from V and 3 bases from J, with 13 bases between. Looked up from germline, CDR1 is LNHDA and CDR2 is SQIVND (reference sequence). The length of the CDR3 is 15 residues. As DNA, the CDR3 is TGTGCCAGTAGTAAAATGGTAGATTTCAATCAGCCCCAGCATTTT. Residues: CASSKMVDFNQPQHF. The complete variable domain, with remaining parts taken from reference TRBV19 and TRBJ1-5, reads DGGITQSPKYLFRKEGQNVTLSCEQNLNHDAMYWYRQDPGQGLRLIYYSQIVNDFQKGDIAEGYSVSREKKESFPLTVTSAQKNPTAFYLCASSKMVDFNQPQHFGDGTRLSIL.

The rearrangement links TRBV15 to TRBJ2-5; D is uncertain. The CDR3 sequence is 13 residues long. V was shortened by 3 bases and J by 5 bases, with 10 bases between the two germline ends. Germline CDR1 and CDR2: LNHNV and YYDKDF (reference sequence). In DNA, the CDR3 is TGTGCCACCAGCAGTGAAGGGTATGAGACCCAGTACTTC. Protein sequence: CATSSEGYETQYF.

This clonotype was counted ten times or more. The V call is TRBV24-1, the J call TRBJ2-2, with TRBD2 identical over 9 bases. The CDR3 contains 15 residues. Germline V gives CDR1 KGHDR, CDR2 SFDVKD. J gave up 6 bases and V 4 bases, and 5 bases lay outside the gene matches. As DNA, the CDR3 is TGTGCCACCAGTGACCAGCGGGAGGTGGCCGGGGAGCTGTTTTTT. It is translated as CATSDQREVAGELFF.

In DNA, the CDR3 is TGCAGTGCGGTTCCTTATAGCGGGAAGCGCGACGAGCAGTACTTC. The encoded protein is CSAVPYSGKRDEQYF. The chain carries TRBV20-1 and TRBJ2-7, with TRBD2 matching over 8 bases. Germline-derived CDR1 and CDR2 are DFQATT and SNEGSKA (reference sequence). V lost 6 bases, J lost 5 bases, and 15 bases stayed unmatched. The CDR3 extends over 15 amino acids.

This clonotype was counted ten times or more. This chain links TRBV10-3 with TRBJ1-1; D is uncertain. The V gene's germline CDR1 is ENHRY and CDR2 SYGVKD. Trimming removed 7 bases at V and 4 bases at J, with 13 bases between. This CDR3 contains 13 residues. The chain's CDR3 is CAITGGERTEAFF. The CDR3 DNA follows: TGTGCCATCACGGGCGGAGAACGCACTGAAGCTTTCTTT.

This clonotype was counted a single time. V usage is TRBV3-1 and J usage is TRBJ2-7; the D gene is possibly TRBD2 (6 bases). The ends were cut back, 6 bases at V and 1 base at J, with 13 bases in the middle. The CDR3 contains 14 residues. Germline CDR1 is LGHDT and CDR2 is YNNKEL (reference sequence). CDR3 amino acids: CASSIFAGSYEQYF. As DNA, the CDR3 is TGTGCCAGCAGTATCTTCGCGGGATCCTACGAGCAGTACTTC.

The chain carries TRBV7-8 and TRBJ2-5; D could derive from TRBD1 or TRBD2 (7 bases each). The germline gives CDR1 SGHVS, CDR2 FQNEAQ. This CDR3 is 17 amino acids long. V lost 5 bases to trimming and J lost 0 bases, with 19 bases between them. The CDR3 DNA sequence: TGTGCCAGCAGCCAAAGGCGCGGGGGACAGAACCAAGAGACCCAGTACTTC. It encodes CASSQRRGGQNQETQYF. Full variable domain (remainder filled in from reference TRBV7-8 and TRBJ2-5): GAGVSQSPRYKVAKRGQDVALRCDPISGHVSLFWYQQALGQGPEFLTYFQNEAQLDKSGLPSDRFFAERPEGSVSTLKIQRTQQEDSAVYLCASSQRRGGQNQETQYFGPGTRLLVL.

The V call is TRBV18, the J call TRBJ1-1; D is undetermined. V lost 0 bases, J lost 6 bases, and 11 bases lay in between. Germline lookup yields CDR1 KGHSH and CDR2 LQKENI. This CDR3 is built from 14 residues. The CDR3 loop reads CASSPPETGAEAFF. The CDR3 DNA reads as TGTGCCAGCTCACCACCTGAGACGGGAGCTGAAGCTTTCTTT.

This sequence joins TRBV4-1 and TRBJ1-5, with D perhaps TRBD1 (5 bases). CDR1 and CDR2 (germline): MGHRA, YSYEKL. The CDR3 consists of 15 residues. Trimming pared 2 bases from V and 4 bases from J, leaving 12 bases between. The CDR3 protein is CASSQIGGGNQPQHF. The CDR3 DNA reads TGCGCCAGCAGCCAAATTGGGGGGGGAAATCAGCCCCAGCATTTT.

In its sample, this clonotype was seen many times. The chain combines TRBV11-2 with TRBJ2-5; no definite D call. Between the trimmed V and J ends, which lost 5 bases and 4 bases, there was a span of 11 bases. This CDR3 has 13 amino acids. In germline, CDR1 is SGHAT, CDR2 FQNNGV. CDR3: CASSTVAVETQYF. CDR3 sequence (DNA): TGTGCCAGCAGCACTGTAGCAGTAGAGACCCAGTACTTC.